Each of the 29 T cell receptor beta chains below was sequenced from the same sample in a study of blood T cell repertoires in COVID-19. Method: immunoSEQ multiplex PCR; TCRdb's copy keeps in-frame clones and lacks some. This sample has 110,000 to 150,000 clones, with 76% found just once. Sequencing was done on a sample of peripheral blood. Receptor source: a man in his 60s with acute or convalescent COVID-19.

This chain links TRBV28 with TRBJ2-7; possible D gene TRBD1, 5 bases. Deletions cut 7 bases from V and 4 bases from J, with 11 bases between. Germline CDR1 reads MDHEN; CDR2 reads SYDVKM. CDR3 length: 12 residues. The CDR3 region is CASKTVLYEQYF. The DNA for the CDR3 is TGTGCCAGCAAGACAGTCCTATACGAGCAGTACTTC.

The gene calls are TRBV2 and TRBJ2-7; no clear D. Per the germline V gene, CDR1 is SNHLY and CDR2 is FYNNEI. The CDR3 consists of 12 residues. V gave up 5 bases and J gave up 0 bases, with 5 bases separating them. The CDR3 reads CASSPSSYEQYF. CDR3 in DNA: TGTGCCAGCAGTCCCTCCTCCTACGAGCAGTACTTC.

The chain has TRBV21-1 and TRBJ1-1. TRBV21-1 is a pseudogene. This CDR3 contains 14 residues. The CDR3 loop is CASTLPAVNTEAFF. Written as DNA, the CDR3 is TGTGCCAGCACCTTGCCTGCGGTGAACACTGAAGCTTTCTTT.

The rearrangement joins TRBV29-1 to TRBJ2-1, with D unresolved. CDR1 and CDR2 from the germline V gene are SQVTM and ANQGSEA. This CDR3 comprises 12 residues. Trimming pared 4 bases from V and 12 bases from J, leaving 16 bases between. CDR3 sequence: CSVVTAPIGQFF. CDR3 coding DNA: TGCAGCGTTGTAACAGCCCCAATAGGGCAGTTCTTC.

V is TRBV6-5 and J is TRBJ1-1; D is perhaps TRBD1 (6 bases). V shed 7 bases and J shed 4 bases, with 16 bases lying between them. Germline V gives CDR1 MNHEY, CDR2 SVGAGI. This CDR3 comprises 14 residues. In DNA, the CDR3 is TGTGCCAGCACTCCGGACAGAGGGAGCACTGAAGCTTTCTTT. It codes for CASTPDRGSTEAFF.

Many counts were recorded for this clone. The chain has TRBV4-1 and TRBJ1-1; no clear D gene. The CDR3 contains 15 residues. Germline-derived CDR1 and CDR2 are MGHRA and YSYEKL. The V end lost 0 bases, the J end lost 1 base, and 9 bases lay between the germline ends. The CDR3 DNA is TGCGCCAGCAGCCAAGATCGCAACGGGAACACTGAAGCTTTCTTT. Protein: CASSQDRNGNTEAFF.

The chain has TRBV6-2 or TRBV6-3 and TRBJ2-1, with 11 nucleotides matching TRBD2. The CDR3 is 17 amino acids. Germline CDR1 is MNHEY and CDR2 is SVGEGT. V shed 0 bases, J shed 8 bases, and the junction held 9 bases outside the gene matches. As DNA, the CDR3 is TGTGCCAGCAGTTACTCTTTAGCGGGAGGGGGGCGTTATGAGCAGTTCTTC. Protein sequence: CASSYSLAGGGRYEQFF.

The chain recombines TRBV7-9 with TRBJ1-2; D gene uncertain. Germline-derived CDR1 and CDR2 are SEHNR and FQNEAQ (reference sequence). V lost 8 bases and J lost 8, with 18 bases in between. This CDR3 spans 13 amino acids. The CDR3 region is CASSTEGTSGYTF. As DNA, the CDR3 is TGTGCCAGCTCGACGGAGGGAACTTCGGGCTACACCTTC. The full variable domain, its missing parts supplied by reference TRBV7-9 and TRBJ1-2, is DTGVSQNPRHKITKRGQNVTFRCDPISEHNRLYWYRQTLGQGPEFLTYFQNEAQLEKSRLLSDRFSAERPKGSFSTLEIQRTEQGDSAMYLCASSTEGTSGYTFGSGTRLTVV.

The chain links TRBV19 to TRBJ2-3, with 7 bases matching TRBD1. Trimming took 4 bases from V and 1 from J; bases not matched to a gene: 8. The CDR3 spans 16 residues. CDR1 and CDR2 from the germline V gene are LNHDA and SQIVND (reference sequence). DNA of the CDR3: TGTGCCAGTAGTAAACCGACAGGGCAAGGCACAGATACGCAGTATTTT. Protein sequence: CASSKPTGQGTDTQYF.

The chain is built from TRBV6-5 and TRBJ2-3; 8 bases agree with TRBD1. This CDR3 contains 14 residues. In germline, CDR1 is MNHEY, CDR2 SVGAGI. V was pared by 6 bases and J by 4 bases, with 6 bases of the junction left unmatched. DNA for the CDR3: TGTGCCAGCAGCAGACAGGGGCGCCCAGATACGCAGTATTTT. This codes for CASSRQGRPDTQYF.

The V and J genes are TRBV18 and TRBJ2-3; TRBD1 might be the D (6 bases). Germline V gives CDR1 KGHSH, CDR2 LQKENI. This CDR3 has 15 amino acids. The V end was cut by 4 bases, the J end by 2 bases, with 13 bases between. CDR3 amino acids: CASSQQGRSTDTQYF. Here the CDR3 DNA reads TGTGCCAGCTCACAACAGGGCCGGTCCACAGATACGCAGTATTTT.

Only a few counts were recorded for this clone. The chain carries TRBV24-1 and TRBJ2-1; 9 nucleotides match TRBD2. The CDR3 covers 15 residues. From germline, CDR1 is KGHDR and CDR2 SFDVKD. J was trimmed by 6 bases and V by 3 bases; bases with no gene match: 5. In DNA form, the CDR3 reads TGTGCCACCAGTGATAGACTAGCGGTTTCCAATGAGCAGTTCTTC. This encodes CATSDRLAVSNEQFF.

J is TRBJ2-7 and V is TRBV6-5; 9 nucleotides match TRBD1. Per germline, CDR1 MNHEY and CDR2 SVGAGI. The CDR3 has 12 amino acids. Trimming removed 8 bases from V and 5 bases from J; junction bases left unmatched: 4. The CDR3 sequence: CASEGQGHEQYF. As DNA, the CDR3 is TGTGCCAGCGAGGGACAGGGCCACGAGCAGTACTTC.

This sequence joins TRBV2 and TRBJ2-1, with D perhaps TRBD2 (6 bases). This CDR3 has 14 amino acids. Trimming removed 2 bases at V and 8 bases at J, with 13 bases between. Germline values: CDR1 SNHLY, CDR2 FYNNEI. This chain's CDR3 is CASSEYLASDEQFF. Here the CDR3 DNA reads TGTGCCAGCAGTGAATACCTAGCGTCCGATGAGCAGTTCTTC.

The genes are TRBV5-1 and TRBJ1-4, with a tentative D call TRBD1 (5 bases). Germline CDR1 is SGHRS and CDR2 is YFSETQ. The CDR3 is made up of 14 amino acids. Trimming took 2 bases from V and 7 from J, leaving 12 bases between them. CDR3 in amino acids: CASSLRQGSEKLFF. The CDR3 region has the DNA TGCGCCAGCAGCTTAAGGCAGGGTTCTGAAAAACTGTTTTTT.

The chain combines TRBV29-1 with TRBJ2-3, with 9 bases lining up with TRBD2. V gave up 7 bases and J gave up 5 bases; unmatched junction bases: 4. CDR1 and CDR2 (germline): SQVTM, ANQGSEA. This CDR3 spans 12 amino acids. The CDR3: CSAAGGRDTQYF. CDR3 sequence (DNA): TGCAGCGCAGCGGGGGGAAGAGATACGCAGTATTTT.

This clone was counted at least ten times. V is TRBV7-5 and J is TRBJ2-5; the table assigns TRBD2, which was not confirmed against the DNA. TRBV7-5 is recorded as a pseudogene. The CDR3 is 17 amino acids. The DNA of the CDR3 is TGTGTCAGGGATGCATATCTAGCGGGAGCGCCAGAAGAGACCCAGTACTTC. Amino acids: CVRDAYLAGAPEETQYF.

Here the CDR3 reads CASSRQALNTEAFF. Written as DNA, the CDR3 is TGTGCCAGCAGCAGACAGGCGCTGAACACTGAAGCTTTCTTT. The J gene is TRBJ1-1, the V gene TRBV7-8; D may be TRBD1 (6 bases). V lost 5 bases and J 0 bases, leaving 10 bases between the germline ends. Per germline, CDR1 SGHVS and CDR2 FQNEAQ. CDR3 length: 14 residues.

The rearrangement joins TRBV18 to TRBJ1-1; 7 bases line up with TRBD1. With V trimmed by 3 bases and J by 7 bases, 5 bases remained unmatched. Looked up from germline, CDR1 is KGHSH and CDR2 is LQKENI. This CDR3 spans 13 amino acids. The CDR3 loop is CASSPGQGGEAFF. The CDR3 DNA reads TGTGCCAGCTCACCCGGGCAGGGGGGTGAAGCTTTCTTT. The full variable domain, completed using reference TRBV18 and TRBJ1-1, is NAGVMQNPRHLVRRRGQEARLRCSPMKGHSHVYWYRQLPEEGLKFMVYLQKENIIDESGMPKERFSAEFPKEGPSILRIQQVVRGDSAAYFCASSPGQGGEAFFGQGTRLTVV.

CDR3 loop: CASSYGPPLTYEQYF. The CDR3 nucleotides read TGTGCCAGCAGTTACGGGCCCCCACTGACCTACGAGCAGTACTTC. The rearrangement joins TRBV6-5 to TRBJ2-7; D gene unclear. Between the trimmed V and J ends, which lost 2 bases and 2 bases, there was a span of 13 bases. This CDR3 spans 15 amino acids. The germline V gene encodes CDR1 MNHEY and CDR2 SVGAGI.

The CDR3 here is CASSFGQGRYEQYF. For the CDR3, the DNA is TGTGCCAGCAGCTTCGGACAGGGAAGGTACGAGCAGTACTTC. This chain connects TRBV5-6 to TRBJ2-7, with 8 bases that match TRBD1. The germline V gene encodes CDR1 SGHDT and CDR2 YYEEEE. After removal of 2 bases from V and 4 bases from J, the junction contained 5 bases not matched to a gene. There are 14 residues in the CDR3.

CDR3 coding DNA: TGTGCCAGCAGCTTGGCAGGGGCGTATCCCCACTCCTACGAGCAGTACTTC. Protein sequence: CASSLAGAYPHSYEQYF. This chain joins TRBV5-4 and TRBJ2-7; D is perhaps TRBD1 (6 bases). The germline V gene encodes CDR1 SGHNT and CDR2 YYREEE (reference sequence). The CDR3 loop spans 17 amino acids. Trimming pared 0 bases from V and 0 bases from J, leaving 16 bases between.

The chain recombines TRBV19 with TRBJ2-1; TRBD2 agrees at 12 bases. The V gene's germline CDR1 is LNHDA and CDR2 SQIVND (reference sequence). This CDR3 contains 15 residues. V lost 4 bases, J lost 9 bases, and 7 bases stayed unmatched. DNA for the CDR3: TGTGCCAGTAGTACCCGACTAGCGGGAGAAACTGAGCAGTTCTTC. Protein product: CASSTRLAGETEQFF.

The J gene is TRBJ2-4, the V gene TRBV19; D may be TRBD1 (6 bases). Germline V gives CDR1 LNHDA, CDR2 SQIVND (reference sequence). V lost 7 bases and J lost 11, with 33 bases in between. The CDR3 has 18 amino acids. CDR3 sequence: CASIAPQGYGGRRDVQYF. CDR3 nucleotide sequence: TGTGCCAGTATCGCCCCACAGGGCTATGGGGGCCGTAGGGATGTTCAGTACTTC.

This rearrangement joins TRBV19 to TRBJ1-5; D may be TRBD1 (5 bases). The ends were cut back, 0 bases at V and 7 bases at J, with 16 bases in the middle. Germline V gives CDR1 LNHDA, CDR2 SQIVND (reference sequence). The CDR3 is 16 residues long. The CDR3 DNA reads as TGTGCCAGTAGTATAGATCTATGGGGGGTTCTACAGCCCCAGCATTTT. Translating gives CASSIDLWGVLQPQHF.

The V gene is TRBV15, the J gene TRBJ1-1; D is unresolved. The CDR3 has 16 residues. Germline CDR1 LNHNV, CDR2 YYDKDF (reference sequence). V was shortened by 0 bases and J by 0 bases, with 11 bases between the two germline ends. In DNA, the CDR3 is TGTGCCACCAGCAGAGATTCACTAAGGATGAACACTGAAGCTTTCTTT. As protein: CATSRDSLRMNTEAFF.

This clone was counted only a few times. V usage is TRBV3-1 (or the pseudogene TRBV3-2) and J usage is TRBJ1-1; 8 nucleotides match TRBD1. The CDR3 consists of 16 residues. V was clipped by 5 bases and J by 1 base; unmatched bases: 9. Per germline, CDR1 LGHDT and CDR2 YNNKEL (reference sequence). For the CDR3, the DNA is TGTGCCAGCAGCTACTTCCCAGGGGGCGGGAACACTGAAGCTTTCTTT. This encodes CASSYFPGGGNTEAFF.

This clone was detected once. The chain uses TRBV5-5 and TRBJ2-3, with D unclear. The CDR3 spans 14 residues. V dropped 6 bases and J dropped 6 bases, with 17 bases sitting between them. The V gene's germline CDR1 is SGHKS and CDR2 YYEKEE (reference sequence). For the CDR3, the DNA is TGTGCCAGCACCCATGCGCAGTACGGGGATACGCAGTATTTT. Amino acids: CASTHAQYGDTQYF.

The CDR3 nucleotides are TGTGCCAGCAGCCAAATGGGGGGGAGGTACGAGCAGTACTTC. This sequence encodes CASSQMGGRYEQYF. The chain couples TRBV4-2 to TRBJ2-7; 7 nucleotides match TRBD2. Germline V CDR1 and CDR2: LGHNA, YNFKEQ. This CDR3 is built from 14 residues. V dropped 2 bases and J dropped 4; count of bases not matched to a gene: 5.